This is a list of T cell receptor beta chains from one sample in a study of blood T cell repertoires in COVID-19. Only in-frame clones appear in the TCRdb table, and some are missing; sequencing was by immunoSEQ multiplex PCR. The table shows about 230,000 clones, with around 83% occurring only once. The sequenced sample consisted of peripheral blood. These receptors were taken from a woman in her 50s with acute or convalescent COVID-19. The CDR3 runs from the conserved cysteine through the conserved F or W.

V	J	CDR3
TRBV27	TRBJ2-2	CASSYSPPQGGYTGELFF
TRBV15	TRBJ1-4	CATSRGTQGNEKLFF
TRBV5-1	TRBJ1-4	CASSSSTTNEKLFF
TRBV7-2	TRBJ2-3	CASSPTDTQYF
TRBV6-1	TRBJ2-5	CASTGQAQETQYF
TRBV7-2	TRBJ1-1	CASSLADTPRFF
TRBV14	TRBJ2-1	CASSQDLWLAGDGEQFF
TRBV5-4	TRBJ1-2	CASSLEQHHYGYTF
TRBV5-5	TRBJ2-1	CASTEYQGIIRGEQFF
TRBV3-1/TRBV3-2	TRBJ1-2	CASSLGRGGKGYTF
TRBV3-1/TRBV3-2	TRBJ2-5	CASSQDLRSGRVSETQYF
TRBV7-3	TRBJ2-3	CASSLNYGADTQYF
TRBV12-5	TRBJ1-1	CASGLDRQGTEAFF
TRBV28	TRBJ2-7	CASSLSGAGAYEQYF
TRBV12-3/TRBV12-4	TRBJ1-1	CASSLWGGEAFF
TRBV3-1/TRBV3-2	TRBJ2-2	CASSQRGGQSGELFF
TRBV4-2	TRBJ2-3	CASRQGSGDTQYF
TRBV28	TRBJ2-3	CASSLGQAPGDTQYF
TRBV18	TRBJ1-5	CASSLPPEGQHF
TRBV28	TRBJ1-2	CASRLSQGAGGGYTF
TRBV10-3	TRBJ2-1	CAISDQGSGEQFF
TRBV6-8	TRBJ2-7	CASSYPKTGPPYEQYF
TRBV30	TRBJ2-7	CAWSPGRGRLYEQYF
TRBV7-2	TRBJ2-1	CASKTGTSGVGEQFF
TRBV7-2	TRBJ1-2	CASSLSGRAAGYTF
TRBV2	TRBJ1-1	CASRTGFNTEAFF
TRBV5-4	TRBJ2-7	CASSLGYGSGSLQYF
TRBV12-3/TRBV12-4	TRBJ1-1	CASRIGVTEAFF
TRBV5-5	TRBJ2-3	CASSLPSGGATDTQYF
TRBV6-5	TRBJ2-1	CASTQERGGKFF
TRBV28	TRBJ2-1	CASSSDRGRRNEQFF
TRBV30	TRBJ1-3	CAWNRDSGNTIYF
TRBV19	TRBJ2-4	CVSRDRQSIAKNIQYF
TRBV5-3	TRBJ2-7	CARSGSGLGSCEQYF
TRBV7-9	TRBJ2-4	CASSLELGLAVGNIQYF
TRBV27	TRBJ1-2	CASSPQGPLYGYTF
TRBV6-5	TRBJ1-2	CASSWTAQGVYGYTF
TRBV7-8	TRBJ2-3	CASSRERRGGQADTQYF
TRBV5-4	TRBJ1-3	CASSSRTGGGNTIYF
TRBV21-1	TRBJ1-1	CASSKDGLVEAFF
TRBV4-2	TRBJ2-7	CASSLAGLAVSEQYF
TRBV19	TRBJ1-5	CASSAPGGRSNQPQHF
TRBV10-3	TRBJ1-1	CAITTTGVTEAFF
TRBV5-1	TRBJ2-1	CASSFDGSGNEQFF
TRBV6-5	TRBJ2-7	CASSYRGQGVYEQYF
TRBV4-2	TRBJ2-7	CASSLSRVRSYEQYF
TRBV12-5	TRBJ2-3	CASGTSGLAGIFF
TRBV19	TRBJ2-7	CASSTRTSGGAYEQYF
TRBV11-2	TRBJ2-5	CASRWTSGARETQYF
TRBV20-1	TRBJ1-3	CSVGGENTIYF
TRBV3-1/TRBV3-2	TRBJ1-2	CASSQDSNYGYTF
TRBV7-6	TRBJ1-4	CASSLDRGTNEKLFF
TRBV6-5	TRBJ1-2	CASSYSQGTLYGYTF
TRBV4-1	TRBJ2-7	CASSQGRGTRRSYEQYF
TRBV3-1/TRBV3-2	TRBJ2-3	CASSHGQLSTDTQYF